A selection of T cell receptor beta chains follows, all from one sample in a study of blood T cell repertoires in COVID-19. Produced via immunoSEQ multiplex PCR; TCRdb's table is partial and in-frame only. The sample includes 140,000 to 150,000 clones, 80% of them seen just once. The sample was peripheral blood. The origin of the receptors is a man in his 70s who had recovered from COVID-19. Each CDR3 is given with its conserved first and last residue. D genes are given only for firm matches. A row's size may be missing; if present it is once, few, many or a size class.

J	D	size	length	V	DNA	CDR3
TRBJ2-5	TRBD1	-	13	TRBV7-9	TGTGCCAGCAGCTTCAGGGGGCAAGAGACCCAGTACTTC	CASSFRGQETQYF
TRBJ2-7	TRBD1	-	13	TRBV7-8	TGTGCCAGCACCTATGAGACAGGGTACGAGCAGTACTTC	CASTYETGYEQYF
TRBJ2-1	-	-	16	TRBV4-3	TGCGCCAGCAGCCAAGCTTCGAGCGGTACCTACAATGAGCAGTTCTTC	CASSQASSGTYNEQFF
TRBJ1-2	-	-	13	TRBV18	TGTGCCAGCTCACCCCAGGATTCTGGCGGCTACACCTTC	CASSPQDSGGYTF
TRBJ2-3	TRBD2	-	17	TRBV27	TGTGCCAGTTCCGTGGCGGGAGGGCCGAGGAGCACAGATACGCAGTATTTT	CASSVAGGPRSTDTQYF
TRBJ2-2	-	-	13	TRBV5-1	TGCGCCAGCAGCTTGGTCGGGTTCGGGGAGCTGTTTTTT	CASSLVGFGELFF
TRBJ2-7	TRBD1	few	13	TRBV10-2	TGCGCCAGCAGGACAGGGGGAGGTCTCGAGCAGTACTTC	CASRTGGGLEQYF
TRBJ2-2	TRBD1	few	16	TRBV27	TGTGCCAGCAACCCAGGACAGGATTCCTCCACCGGGGAGCTGTTTTTT	CASNPGQDSSTGELFF
TRBJ2-1	-	-	13	TRBV9	TGTGCCAGCATGGGAGACCTCGGGGATGAGCAGTTCTTC	CASMGDLGDEQFF
TRBJ2-1	-	few	16	TRBV7-9	TGTGCCAGCAGCTTAGGATCGGGAGCCTACTACAATGAGCAGTTCTTC	CASSLGSGAYYNEQFF